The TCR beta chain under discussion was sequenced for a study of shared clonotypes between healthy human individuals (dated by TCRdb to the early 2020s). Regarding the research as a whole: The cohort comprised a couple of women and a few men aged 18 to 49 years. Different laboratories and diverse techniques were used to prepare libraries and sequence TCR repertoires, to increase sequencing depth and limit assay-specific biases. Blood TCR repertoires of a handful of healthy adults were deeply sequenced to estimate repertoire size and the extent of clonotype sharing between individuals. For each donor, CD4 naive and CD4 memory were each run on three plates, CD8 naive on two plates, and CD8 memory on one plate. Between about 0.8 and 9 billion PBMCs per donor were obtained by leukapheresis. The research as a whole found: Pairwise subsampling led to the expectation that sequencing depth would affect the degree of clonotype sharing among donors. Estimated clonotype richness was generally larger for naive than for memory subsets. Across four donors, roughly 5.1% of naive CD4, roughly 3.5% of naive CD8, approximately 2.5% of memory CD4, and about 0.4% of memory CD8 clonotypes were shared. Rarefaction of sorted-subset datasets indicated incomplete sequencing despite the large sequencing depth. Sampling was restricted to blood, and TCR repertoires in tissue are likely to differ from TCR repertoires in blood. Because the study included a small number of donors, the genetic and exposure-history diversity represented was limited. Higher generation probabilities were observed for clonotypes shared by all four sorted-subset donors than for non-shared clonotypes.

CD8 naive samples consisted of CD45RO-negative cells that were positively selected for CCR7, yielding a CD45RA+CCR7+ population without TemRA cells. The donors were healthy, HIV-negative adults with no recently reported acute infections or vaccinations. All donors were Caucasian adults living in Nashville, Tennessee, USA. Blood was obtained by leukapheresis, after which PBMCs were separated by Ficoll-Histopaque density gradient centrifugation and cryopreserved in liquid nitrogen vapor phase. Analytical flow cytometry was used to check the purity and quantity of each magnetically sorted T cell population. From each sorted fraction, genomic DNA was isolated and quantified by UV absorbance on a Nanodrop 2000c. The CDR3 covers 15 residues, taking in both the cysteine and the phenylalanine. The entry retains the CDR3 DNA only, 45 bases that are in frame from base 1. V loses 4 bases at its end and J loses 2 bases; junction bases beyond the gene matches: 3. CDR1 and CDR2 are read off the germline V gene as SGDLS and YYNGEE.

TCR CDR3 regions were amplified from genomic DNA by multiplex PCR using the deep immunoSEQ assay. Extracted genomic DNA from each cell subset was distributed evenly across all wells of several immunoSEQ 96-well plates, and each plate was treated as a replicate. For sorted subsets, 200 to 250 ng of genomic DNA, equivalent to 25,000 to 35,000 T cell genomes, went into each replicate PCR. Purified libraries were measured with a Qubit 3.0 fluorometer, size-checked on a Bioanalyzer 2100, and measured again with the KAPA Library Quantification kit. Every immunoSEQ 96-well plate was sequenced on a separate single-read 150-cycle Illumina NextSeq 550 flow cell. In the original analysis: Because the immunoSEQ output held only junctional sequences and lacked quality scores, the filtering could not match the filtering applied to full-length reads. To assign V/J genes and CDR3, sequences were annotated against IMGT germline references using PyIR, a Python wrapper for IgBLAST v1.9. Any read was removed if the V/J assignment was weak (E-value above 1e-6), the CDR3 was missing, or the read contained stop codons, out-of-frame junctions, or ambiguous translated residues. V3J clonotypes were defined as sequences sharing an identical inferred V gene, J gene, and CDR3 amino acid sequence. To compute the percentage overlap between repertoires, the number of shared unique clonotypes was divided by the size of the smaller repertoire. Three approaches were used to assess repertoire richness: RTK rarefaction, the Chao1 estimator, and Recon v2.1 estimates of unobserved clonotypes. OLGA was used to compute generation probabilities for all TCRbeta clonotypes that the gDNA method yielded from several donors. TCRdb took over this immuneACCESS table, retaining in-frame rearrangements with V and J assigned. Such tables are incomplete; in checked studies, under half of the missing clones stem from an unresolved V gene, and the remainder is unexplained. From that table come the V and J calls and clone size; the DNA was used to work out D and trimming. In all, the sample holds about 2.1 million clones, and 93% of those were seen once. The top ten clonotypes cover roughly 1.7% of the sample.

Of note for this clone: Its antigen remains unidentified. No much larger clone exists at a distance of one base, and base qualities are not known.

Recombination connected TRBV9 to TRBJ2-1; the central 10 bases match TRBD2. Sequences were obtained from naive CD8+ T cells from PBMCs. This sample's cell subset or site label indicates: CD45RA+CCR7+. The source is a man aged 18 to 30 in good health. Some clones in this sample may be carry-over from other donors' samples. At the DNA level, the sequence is TGTGCCAGCAGCCCACTAGCGGGACCCTACAATGAGCAGTTCTTC. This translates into CASSPLAGPYNEQFF.